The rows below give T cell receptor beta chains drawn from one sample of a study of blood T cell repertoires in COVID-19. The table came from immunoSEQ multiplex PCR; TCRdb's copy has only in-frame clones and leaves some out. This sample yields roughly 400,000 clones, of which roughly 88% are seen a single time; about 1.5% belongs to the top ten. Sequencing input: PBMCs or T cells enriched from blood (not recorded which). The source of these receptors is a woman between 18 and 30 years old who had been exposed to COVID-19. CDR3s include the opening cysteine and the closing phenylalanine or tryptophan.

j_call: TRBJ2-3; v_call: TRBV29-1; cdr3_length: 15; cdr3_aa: CSVHRGQGAEDTQYF
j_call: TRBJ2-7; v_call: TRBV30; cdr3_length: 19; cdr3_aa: CAWSVPPASGSRSFYEQYF
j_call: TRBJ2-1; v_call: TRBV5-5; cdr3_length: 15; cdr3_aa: CASSFLLAGINEQFF
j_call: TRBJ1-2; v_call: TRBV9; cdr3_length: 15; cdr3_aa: CASSVDSAVSYGYTF
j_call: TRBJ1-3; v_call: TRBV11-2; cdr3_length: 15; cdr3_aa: CASRQGRLSGNTIYF
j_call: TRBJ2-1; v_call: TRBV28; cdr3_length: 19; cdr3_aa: CASSSPGTSGSWGYNEQFF
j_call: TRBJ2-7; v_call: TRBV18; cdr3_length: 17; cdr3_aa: CASSPDNGQVTLYEQYF
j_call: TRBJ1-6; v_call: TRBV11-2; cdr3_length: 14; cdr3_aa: CASSLAGLDSPLHF
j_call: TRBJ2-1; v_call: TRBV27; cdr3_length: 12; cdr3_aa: CASSSNLYWQFF
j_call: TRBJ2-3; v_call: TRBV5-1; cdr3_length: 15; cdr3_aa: CASSSLAGGTDTQYF
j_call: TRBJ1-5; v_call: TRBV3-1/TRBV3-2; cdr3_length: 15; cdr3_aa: CASVGSPEADQPQHF
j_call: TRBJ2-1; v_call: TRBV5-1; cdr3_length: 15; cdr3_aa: CASSWTSGSGNEQFF
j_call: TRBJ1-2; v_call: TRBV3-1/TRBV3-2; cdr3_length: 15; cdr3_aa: CASSQDPIDSAGYTF
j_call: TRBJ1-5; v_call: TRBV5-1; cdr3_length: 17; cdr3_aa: CASSLAPGHNSNQPQHF
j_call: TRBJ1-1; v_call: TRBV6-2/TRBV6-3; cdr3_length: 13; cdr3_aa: CASSAVRNTEAFF
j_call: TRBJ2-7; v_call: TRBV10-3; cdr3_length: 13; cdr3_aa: CAIGLAVSYEQYF
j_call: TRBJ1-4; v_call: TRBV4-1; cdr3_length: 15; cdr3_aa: CASSQGQGMAEKLFF
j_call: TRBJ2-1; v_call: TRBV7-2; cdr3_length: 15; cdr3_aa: CASSLTGGNYNEQFF
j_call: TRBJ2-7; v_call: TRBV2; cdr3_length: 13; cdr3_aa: CASSDIGVYEQYF
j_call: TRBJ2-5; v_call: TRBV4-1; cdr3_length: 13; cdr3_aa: CASSQGLRDRVYF
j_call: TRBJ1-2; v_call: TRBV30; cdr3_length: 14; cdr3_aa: CAWTLTGPFYGYTF
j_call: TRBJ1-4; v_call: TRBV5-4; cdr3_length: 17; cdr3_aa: CASSLGMTGYGNEKLFF
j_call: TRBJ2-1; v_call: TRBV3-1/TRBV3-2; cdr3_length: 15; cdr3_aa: CASSGDTYSYNEQFF
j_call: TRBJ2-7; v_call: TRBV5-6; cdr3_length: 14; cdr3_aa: CASSSWTSGYEQYF
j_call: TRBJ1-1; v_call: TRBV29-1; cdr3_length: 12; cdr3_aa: CSVFRGDTEAFF
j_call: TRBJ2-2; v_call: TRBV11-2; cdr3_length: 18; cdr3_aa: CASSHPHRDRGRIGELFF
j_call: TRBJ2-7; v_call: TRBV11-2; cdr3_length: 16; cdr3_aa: CASSLVAGTGTHEQYF
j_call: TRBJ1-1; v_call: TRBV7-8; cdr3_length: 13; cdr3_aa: CASSLARNTEAFF
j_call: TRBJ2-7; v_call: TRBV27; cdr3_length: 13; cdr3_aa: CASRITGGSEQYF
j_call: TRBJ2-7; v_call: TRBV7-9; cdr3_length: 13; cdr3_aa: CASRSGRGYEQYF
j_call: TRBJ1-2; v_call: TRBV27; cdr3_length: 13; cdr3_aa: CASSQGTVNGYTF
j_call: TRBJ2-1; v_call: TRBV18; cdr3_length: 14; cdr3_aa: CASRPDSSYNEQFF
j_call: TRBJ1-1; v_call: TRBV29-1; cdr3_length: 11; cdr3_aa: CSVASRAEAFF
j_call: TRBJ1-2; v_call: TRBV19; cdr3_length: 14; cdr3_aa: CASSIKGGSYGYTF
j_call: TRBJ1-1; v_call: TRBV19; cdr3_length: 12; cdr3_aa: CASSPGTVEAFF
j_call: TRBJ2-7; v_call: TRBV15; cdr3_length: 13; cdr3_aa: CATSTKQGTEQYF
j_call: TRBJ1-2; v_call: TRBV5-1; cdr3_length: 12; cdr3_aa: CASSLQGDGYTF
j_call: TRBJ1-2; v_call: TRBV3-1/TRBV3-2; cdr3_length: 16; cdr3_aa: CASSQDEGSGKYGYTF
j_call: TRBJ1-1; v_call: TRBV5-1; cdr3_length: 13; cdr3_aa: CASSRQVDTEAFF
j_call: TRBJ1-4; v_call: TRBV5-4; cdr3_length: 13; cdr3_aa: CASSPSMGAELFF
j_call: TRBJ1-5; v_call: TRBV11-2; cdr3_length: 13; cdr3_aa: CASSVVGSQPQHF
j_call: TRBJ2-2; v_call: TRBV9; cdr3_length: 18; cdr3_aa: CASSVVPTGGFNTGELFF
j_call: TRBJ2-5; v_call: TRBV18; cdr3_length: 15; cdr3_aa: CASSPPDRVGETQYF
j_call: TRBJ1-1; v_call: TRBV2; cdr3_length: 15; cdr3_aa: CASFPREGTNTEAFF
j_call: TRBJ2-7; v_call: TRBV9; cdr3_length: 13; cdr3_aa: CASSFRGGAEQYF
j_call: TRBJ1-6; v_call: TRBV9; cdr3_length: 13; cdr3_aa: CASSLTGYSPLHF
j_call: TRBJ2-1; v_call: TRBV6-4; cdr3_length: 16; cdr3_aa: CASSQLAGFLNNEQFF
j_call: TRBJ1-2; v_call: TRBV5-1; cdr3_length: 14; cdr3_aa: CASSLDNVNYGYTF
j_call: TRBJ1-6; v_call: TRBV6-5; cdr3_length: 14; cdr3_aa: CASSRQGANSPLHF
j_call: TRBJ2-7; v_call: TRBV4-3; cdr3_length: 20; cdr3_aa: CASSQDTGARQEVFSYEQYF
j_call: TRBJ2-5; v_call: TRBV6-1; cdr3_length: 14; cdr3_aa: CASSEDREMETQYF
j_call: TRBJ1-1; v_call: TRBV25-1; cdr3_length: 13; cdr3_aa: CASLGGRSTEAFF
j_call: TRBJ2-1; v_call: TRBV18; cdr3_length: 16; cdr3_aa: CASSPGRDREGHEQFF
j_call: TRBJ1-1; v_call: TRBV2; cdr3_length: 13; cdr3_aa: CASSEPVNTEAFF